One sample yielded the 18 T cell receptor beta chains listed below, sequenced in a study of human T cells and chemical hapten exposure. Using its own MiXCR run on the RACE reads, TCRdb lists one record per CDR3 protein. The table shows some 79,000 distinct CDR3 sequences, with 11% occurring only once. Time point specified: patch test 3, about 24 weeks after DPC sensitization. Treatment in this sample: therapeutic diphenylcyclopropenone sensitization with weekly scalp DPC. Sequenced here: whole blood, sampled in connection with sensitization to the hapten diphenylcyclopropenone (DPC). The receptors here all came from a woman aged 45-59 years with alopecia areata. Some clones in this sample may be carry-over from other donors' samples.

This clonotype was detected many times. CDR3 protein: CASSYSGQGPHEQYF. The CDR3 bases are TGTGCCAGCAGTTACTCGGGACAGGGGCCCCACGAGCAGTACTTC. This chain uses TRBV6-5 with TRBJ2-7; 10 bases line up with TRBD1. The ends lost 0 bases at V and 5 bases at J; junction bases unmatched: 4. There are 15 residues in the CDR3. Germline-derived CDR1 and CDR2 are MNHEY and SVGAGI.

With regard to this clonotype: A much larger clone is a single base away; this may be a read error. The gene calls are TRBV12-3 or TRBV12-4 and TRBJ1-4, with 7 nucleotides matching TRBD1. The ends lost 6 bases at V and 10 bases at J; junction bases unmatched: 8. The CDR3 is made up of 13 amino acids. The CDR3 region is CASRSGTVGKLFF. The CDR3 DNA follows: TGTGCCAGCAGATCCGGGACAGTAGGAAAACTGTTTTTT.

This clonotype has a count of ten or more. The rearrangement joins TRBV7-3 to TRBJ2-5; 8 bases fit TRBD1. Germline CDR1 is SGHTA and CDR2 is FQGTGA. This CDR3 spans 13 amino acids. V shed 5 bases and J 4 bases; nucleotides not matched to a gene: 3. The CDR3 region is CASSETGVETQYF. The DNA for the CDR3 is TGTGCCAGCAGCGAGACAGGGGTAGAGACCCAGTACTTC.

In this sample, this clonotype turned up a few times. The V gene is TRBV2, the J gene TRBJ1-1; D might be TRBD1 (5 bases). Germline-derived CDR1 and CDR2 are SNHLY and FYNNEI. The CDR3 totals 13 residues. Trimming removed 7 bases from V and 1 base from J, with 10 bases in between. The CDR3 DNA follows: TGTGCCAGCATCAGGGCCACGAACACTGAAGCTTTCTTT. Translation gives CASIRATNTEAFF. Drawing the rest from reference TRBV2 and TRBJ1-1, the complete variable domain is EPEVTQTPSHQVTQMGQEVILRCVPISNHLYFYWYRQILGQKVEFLVSFYNNEISEKSEIFDDQFSVERPDGSNFTLKIRSTKLEDSAMYFCASIRATNTEAFFGQGTRLTVV.

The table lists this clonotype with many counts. In DNA form, the CDR3 reads TGCGCCAGCAGCTTGTCGACAGGGGGTCTGAGCTCCTACGAGCAGTACTTC. Its translation is CASSLSTGGLSSYEQYF. V gene TRBV5-1 combines with J gene TRBJ2-7; TRBD1 aligns across 9 bases. V lost 1 base and J lost 0; bases outside the gene matches: 8. The CDR3 is 17 amino acids. In germline, CDR1 is SGHRS, CDR2 YFSETQ.

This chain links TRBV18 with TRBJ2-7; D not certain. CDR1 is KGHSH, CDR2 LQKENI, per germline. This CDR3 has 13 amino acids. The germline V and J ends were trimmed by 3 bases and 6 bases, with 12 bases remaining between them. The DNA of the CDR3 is TGTGCCAGCTCACCGGGGTCGCCGACCGAGCAGTACTTC. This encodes CASSPGSPTEQYF.

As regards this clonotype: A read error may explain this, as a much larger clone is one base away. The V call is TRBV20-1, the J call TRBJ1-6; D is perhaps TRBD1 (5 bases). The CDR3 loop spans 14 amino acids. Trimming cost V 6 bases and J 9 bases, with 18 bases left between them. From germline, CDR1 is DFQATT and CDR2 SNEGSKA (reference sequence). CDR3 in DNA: TGCAGTGCCTTCCCAACCAGGGCGAGTTCACCCCTCCACTTT. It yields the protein CSAFPTRASSPLHF.

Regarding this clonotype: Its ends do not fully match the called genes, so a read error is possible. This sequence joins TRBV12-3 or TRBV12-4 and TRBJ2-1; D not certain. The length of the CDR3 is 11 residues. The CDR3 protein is CASYRLPPPLF. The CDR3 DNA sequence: TGTGCCAGTTACAGACTCCCACCTCCCCTCTTC.

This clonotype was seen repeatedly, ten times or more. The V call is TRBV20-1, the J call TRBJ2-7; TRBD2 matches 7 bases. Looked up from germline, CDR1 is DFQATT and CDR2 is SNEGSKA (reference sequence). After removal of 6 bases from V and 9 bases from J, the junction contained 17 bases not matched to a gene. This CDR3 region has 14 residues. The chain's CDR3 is CSARESGIAQRQYF. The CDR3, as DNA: TGCAGTGCCCGGGAAAGCGGGATCGCCCAGAGGCAGTACTTC.

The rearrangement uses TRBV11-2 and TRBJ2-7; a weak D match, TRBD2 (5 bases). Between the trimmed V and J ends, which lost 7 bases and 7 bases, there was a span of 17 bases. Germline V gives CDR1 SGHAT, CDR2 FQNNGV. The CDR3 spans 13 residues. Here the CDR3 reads CASNPSGSREQYF. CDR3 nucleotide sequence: TGTGCCAGCAACCCGTCGGGGTCGAGGGAGCAGTACTTC.

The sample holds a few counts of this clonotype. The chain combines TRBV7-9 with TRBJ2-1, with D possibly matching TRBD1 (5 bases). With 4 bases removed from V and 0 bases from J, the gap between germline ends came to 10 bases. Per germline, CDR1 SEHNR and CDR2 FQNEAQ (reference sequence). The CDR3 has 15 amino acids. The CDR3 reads CASSWTQSSYNEQFF. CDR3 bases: TGTGCCAGCAGCTGGACACAGAGCTCCTACAATGAGCAGTTCTTC.

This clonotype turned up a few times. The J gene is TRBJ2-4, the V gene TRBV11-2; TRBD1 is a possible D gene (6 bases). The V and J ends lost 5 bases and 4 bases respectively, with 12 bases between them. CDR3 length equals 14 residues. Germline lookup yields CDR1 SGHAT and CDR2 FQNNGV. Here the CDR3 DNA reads TGTGCCAGCAGCGCCTGGGACATAAAAAACATTCAGTACTTC. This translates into CASSAWDIKNIQYF.

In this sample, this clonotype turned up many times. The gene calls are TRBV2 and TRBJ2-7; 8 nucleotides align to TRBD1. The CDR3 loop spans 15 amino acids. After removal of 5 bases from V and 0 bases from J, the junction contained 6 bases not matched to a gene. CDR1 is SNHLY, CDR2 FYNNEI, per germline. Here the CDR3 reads CASSQWTGSSYEQYF. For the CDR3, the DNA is TGTGCCAGCAGTCAGTGGACAGGGAGCTCCTACGAGCAGTACTTC. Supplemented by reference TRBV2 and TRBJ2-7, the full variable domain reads EPEVTQTPSHQVTQMGQEVILRCVPISNHLYFYWYRQILGQKVEFLVSFYNNEISEKSEIFDDQFSVERPDGSNFTLKIRSTKLEDSAMYFCASSQWTGSSYEQYFGPGTRLTVT.

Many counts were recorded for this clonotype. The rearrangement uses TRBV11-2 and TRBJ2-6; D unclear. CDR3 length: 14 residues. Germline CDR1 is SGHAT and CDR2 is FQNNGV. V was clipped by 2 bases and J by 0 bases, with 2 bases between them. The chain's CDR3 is CASSLNSGANVLTF. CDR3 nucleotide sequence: TGTGCCAGCAGCTTAAACTCTGGGGCCAACGTCCTGACTTTC.

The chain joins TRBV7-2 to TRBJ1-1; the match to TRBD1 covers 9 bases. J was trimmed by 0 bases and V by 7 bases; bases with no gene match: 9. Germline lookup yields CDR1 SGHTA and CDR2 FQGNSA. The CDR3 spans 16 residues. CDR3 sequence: CASNRQGGRMNTEAFF. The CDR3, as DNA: TGTGCCAGCAATCGACAGGGGGGCAGGATGAACACTGAAGCTTTCTTT.

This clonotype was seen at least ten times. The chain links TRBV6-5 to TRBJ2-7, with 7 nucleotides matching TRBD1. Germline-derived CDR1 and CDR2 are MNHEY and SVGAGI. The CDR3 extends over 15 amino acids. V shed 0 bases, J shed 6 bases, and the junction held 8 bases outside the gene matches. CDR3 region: CASSYSQTGKSEQYF. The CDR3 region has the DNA TGTGCCAGCAGTTACTCGCAGACAGGGAAATCCGAGCAGTACTTC.

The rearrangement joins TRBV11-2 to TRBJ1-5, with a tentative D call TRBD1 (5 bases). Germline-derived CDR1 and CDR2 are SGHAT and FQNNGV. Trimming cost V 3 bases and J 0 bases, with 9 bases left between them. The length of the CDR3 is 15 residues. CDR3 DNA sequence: TGTGCCAGCAGCTTGGGACGGAATAGCAATCAGCCCCAGCATTTT. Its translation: CASSLGRNSNQPQHF.

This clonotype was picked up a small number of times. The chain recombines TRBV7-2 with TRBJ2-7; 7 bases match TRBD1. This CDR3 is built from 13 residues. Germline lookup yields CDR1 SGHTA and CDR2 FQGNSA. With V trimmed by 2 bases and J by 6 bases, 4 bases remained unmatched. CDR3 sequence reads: CASSLPDRAEQYF. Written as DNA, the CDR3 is TGTGCCAGCAGCTTACCAGACAGGGCCGAGCAGTACTTC.